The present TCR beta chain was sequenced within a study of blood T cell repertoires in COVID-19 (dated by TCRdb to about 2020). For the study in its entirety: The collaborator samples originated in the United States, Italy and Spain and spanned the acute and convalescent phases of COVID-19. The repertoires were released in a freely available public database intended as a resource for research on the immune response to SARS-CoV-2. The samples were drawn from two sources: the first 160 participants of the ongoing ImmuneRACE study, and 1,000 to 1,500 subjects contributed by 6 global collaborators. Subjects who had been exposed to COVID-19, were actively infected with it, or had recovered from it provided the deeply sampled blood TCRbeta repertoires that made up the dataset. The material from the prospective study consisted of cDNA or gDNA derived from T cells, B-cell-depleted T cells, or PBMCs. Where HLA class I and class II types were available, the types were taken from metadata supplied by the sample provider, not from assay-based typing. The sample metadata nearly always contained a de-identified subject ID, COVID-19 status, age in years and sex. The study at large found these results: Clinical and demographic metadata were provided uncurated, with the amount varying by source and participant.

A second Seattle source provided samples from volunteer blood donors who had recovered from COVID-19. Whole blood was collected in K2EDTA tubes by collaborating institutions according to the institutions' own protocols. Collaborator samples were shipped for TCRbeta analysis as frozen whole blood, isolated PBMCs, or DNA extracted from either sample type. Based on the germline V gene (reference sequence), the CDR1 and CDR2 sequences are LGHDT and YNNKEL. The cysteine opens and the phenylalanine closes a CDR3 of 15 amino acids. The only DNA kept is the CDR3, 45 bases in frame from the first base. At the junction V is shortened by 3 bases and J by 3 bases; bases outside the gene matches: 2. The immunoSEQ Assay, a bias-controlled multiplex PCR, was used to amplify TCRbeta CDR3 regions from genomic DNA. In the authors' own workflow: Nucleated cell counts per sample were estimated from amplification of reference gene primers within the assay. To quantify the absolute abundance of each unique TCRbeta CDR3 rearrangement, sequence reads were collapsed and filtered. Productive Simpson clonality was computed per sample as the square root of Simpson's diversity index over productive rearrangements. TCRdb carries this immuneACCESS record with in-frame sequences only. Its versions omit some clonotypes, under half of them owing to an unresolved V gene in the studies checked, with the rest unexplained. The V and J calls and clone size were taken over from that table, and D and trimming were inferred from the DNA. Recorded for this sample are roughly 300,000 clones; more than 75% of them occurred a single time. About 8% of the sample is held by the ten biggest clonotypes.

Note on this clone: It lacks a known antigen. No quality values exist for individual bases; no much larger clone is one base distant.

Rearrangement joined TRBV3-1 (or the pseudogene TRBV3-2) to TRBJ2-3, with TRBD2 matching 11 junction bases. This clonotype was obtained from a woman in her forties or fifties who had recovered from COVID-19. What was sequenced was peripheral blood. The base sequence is TGTGCCAGCAGCCAGACTAGCGGGACGACAGATACGCAGTATTTT. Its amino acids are CASSQTSGTTDTQYF.